This TCR beta chain was sequenced for a study of response to subunit inactivated influenza vaccine. TCRdb used MiXCR to reprocess the RT-PCR reads, holding one entry per CDR3 protein. Of 530,000 or so distinct CDR3 sequences in the sample, roughly 15% were seen once. This clonotype was counted a few times. What it binds is not known. Findings and caveats of the study: Authors suggested each seasonal influenza vaccination recruits few new T cells.

The sequence was collected from a man aged 50 to 60 who received an inactivated influenza vaccine. Sequencing was performed on PBMCs from blood, taken 11 to 12 days after vaccination.

This CDR3 is CSARTLRGTGELFF. For the CDR3, the DNA is TGCAGTGCCCGGACCCTACGGGGCACCGGGGAGCTGTTTTTT. The chain carries TRBV20-1 and TRBJ2-2; TRBD2 is a possible D gene (5 bases). This CDR3 has 14 residues. V lost 6 bases and J lost 4, with 15 bases in between. Germline-derived CDR1 and CDR2 are DFQATT and SNEGSKA (reference sequence).